The entry below describes one T cell receptor (beta chain). What it binds is not known. These data originate in a study of memory CD4+ T cells and cytomegalovirus serostatus. Study-level findings and limits: Median bootstrapped AUC for CMV status was about 0.94 originally, approximately 0.93 US-trained.

Single viable CD3+CD4+CD8-CD45RO+ cells were sorted as the memory CD4+ T cells. Donors' CMV status reflects serum IgG against pp150, pp28, p38, p52. Germline CDR1 reads SGHRS; CDR2 reads YFSETQ. V lost 0 bases, J lost 5 bases, and 14 bases lay in between. This CDR3 has 15 amino acids. Authors' data handling: Out-of-frame sequences were removed, leaving roughly 2,200,000 distinct TCRbeta sequences. The data were produced by immunoSEQ multiplex PCR, yet TCRdb's version contains in-frame clones alone and is incomplete. The V and J calls and clone size were taken over from that table, and D and trimming were inferred from the DNA. The data show about 58,000 clones, 82% seen once.

This TCR was sampled from an adult in good health and CMV-seronegative. Some clones in this sample may be carry-over from other donors' samples. The chain employs TRBV5-1 and TRBJ1-1; D gene unclear. The source material was memory CD4+ T cells from blood. CDR3 DNA: TGCGCCAGCAGCTTGGAGGCGGTACGGGGTACTGAAGCTTTCTTT. Protein product: CASSLEAVRGTEAFF. Full variable domain (missing parts from reference TRBV5-1 and TRBJ1-1): KAGVTQTPRYLIKTRGQQVTLSCSPISGHRSVSWYQQTPGQGLQFLFEYFSETQRNKGNFPGRFSGRQFSNSRSEMNVSTLELGDSALYLCASSLEAVRGTEAFFGQGTRLTVV.